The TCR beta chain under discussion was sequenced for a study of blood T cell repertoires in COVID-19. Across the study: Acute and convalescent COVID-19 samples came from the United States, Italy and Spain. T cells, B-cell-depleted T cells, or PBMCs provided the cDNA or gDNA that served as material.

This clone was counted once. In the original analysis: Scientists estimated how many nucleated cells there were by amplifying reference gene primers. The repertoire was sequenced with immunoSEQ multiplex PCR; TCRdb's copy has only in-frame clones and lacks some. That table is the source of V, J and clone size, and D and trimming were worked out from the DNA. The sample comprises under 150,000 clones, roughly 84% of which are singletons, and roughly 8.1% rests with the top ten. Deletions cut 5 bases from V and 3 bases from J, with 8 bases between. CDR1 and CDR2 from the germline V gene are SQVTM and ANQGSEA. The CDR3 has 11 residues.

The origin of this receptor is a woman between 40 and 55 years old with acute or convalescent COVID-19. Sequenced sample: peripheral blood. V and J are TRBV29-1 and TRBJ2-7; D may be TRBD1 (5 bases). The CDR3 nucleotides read TGCAGCGTTCGACAGAGCTACGAGCAGTACTTC. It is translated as CSVRQSYEQYF.